This entry lists 32 T cell receptor beta chains sequenced from one sample in a study of glioma-infiltrating T cells. Using RNA template, CDR3s of TCR alpha and beta were amplified with iRepertoire arm-PCR. TCRdb processed the multiplex PCR reads anew with MiXCR; each CDR3 protein has one entry. The data contain about 130,000 distinct CDR3 sequences, about 22% of them singletons. Material for sequencing was glioma tissue, nonneoplastic brain tissue, or PBMCs (not recorded which). The receptors stem from a human donor with low-grade glioma or glioblastoma, undergoing nonglioma brain surgery, or in good health (not recorded which).

Worth noting for this clonotype: This may stem from a read error, because a much larger clone lies one nucleotide away. The chain employs TRBV15 and TRBJ2-2, with D perhaps TRBD2 (5 bases). CDR3 size: 13 residues. CDR1 is LNHNV and CDR2 is YYDKDF in the germline V gene (reference sequence). CDR3 protein: CATSKVLDGKLFF. In DNA form, the CDR3 reads TGTGCCACCAGCAAGGTCCTAGACGGGAAGCTGTTTTTT. Using reference TRBV15 and TRBJ2-2 for the parts outside the CDR3, the full variable domain is DAMVIQNPRYQVTQFGKPVTLSCSQTLNHNVMYWYQQKSSQAPKLLFHYYDKDFNNEADTPDNFQSRRPNTSFCFLDIRSPGLGDTAMYLCATSKVLDGKLFFGEGSRLTVL.

V and J are TRBV2 and TRBJ2-1; D unclear. Trimming left V 4 bases short and J 0 bases short, with 13 bases between. CDR3 length equals 16 residues. Germline values: CDR1 SNHLY, CDR2 FYNNEI. The CDR3 loop reads CASSGVFGNSYNEQFF. The CDR3 bases are TGTGCCAGCAGTGGGGTTTTTGGGAACTCCTACAATGAGCAGTTCTTC.

This clonotype has a handful of counts. V usage is TRBV20-1 and J usage is TRBJ2-3, with 9 bases aligning to TRBD1. Germline V gene sequence: CDR1 DFQATT, CDR2 SNEGSKA (reference sequence). V trimming: 4 bases; J trimming: 5 bases; junction bases outside the gene matches: 7. There are 14 residues in the CDR3. The CDR3 spells CSATPGQGIDTQYF. In DNA, the CDR3 is TGCAGTGCTACGCCGGGACAGGGTATAGATACGCAGTATTTT.

This clonotype was recorded a few times. The chain combines TRBV18 with TRBJ2-7; D not certain. This CDR3 spans 14 amino acids. The germline V gene encodes CDR1 KGHSH and CDR2 LQKENI. V lost 2 bases, J lost 5 bases, and 13 bases lay in between. CDR3 sequence (DNA): TGTGCCAGCTCACCATCTGCGGTAGGCCACGAGCAGTACGTC. Residues: CASSPSAVGHEQYV.

This clonotype was seen repeatedly, ten times or more. The chain joins TRBV6-1 to TRBJ2-2, with D uncertain. The germline V and J ends were trimmed by 5 bases and 3 bases, with 10 bases remaining between them. Germline CDR1 and CDR2: MNHNS and SASEGT. The CDR3 consists of 14 residues. Here the CDR3 DNA reads TGTGCCAGCAGTCTGCCTGCGGACACCGGGGAGCTGTTTTTT. Translating it yields CASSLPADTGELFF.

The chain recombines TRBV27 with TRBJ2-2, with D hard to call. Germline lookup yields CDR1 MNHEY and CDR2 SMNVEV (reference sequence). The CDR3 is made up of 14 amino acids. The germline V and J ends were trimmed by 2 bases and 0 bases, with 4 bases remaining between them. The CDR3 nucleotides read TGTGCCAGCAGTTTACGAGCGAACACCGGGGAGCTGTTTTTT. As protein: CASSLRANTGELFF.

The rearrangement links TRBV7-9 to TRBJ2-3, with 9 bases fitting TRBD1. The germline V gene encodes CDR1 SEHNR and CDR2 FQNEAQ (reference sequence). V trimming: 2 bases; J trimming: 4 bases; junction bases outside the gene matches: 1. The CDR3 consists of 14 residues. The CDR3 here is CASSLTGGADTQYF. The CDR3 DNA reads TGTGCCAGCAGCTTAACAGGGGGCGCAGATACGCAGTATTTT.

The table lists this clonotype with a count of one. A much larger clone differs by one base, so this may be a read error. The CDR3 loop is CRANVREAQPQHF. CDR3 sequence (DNA): TGCAGAGCTAACGTTAGGGAAGCTCAGCCCCAGCATTTT. This sequence joins TRBV20-1 and TRBJ1-5; D is unresolved. The CDR3 consists of 13 residues. CDR1 and CDR2 (germline): DFQATT, SNEGSKA (reference sequence).

V is TRBV19 and J is TRBJ2-1; 10 bases are shared with TRBD2. V was clipped by 6 bases and J by 12 bases; unmatched bases: 14. Germline V gene sequence: CDR1 LNHDA, CDR2 SQIVND (reference sequence). The CDR3 length is 15 residues. CDR3 in DNA: TGTGCCAGTAGGGAGCGGGGGGGCGGTGTACTGCGGCAGTTCTTC. It translates to CASRERGGGVLRQFF.

The CDR3 protein is CASSPWDGGNTEAFF. DNA of the CDR3: TGTGCCAGCAGCCCCTGGGATGGGGGGAACACTGAAGCTTTCTTT. The J gene is TRBJ1-1, the V gene TRBV7-3, with D perhaps matching TRBD1 (5 bases). Germline V gene data show CDR1 as SGHTA and CDR2 as FQGTGA. This CDR3 is built from 15 residues. Trimming removed 5 bases at V and 1 base at J, with 14 bases between.

This clonotype was found many times. The CDR3 is CATSIPGNQPQHF. CDR3 in DNA: TGTGCCACCAGCATTCCCGGGAATCAGCCCCAGCATTTT. The chain links TRBV15 to TRBJ1-5; D is ambiguous. Trimming left V 4 bases short and J 4 bases short, with 8 bases between. The CDR3 is 13 residues long. Per germline, CDR1 LNHNV and CDR2 YYDKDF (reference sequence).

In its sample, this clonotype was seen many times. The chain joins TRBV28 to TRBJ1-2; D is undetermined. V dropped 7 bases and J dropped 0 bases, with 9 bases sitting between them. Germline CDR1 MDHEN, CDR2 SYDVKM. This CDR3 has 13 residues. CDR3 region: CASKVGANYGYTF. The CDR3 DNA sequence: TGTGCCAGCAAAGTCGGAGCTAACTATGGCTACACCTTC.

This clonotype came up a few times. The chain has TRBV20-1 and TRBJ1-2; possible D gene TRBD1, 6 bases. This CDR3 has 11 amino acids. Trimming stripped 3 bases from V and 8 bases from J, with 10 bases between. Germline CDR1 reads DFQATT; CDR2 reads SNEGSKA (reference sequence). In DNA, the CDR3 is TGCAGTGCTAGTGGAACAGGGGGCTACACCTTC. It encodes CSASGTGGYTF.

The chain combines TRBV7-3 with TRBJ2-3; D is tentatively TRBD1 or TRBD2 (6 bases each). The CDR3 length is 14 residues. Trimming shortened V by 1 base and J by 6 bases, and 11 bases separated the two germline ends. CDR1 SGHTA and CDR2 FQGTGA come from the germline V gene. CDR3 sequence (DNA): TGTGCCAGCAGCTTAAAAGGGGGGCAGGATACGCAGTATTTT. Translation: CASSLKGGQDTQYF.

The chain recombines TRBV6-6 with TRBJ1-4, with D tentatively TRBD1 (6 bases). This CDR3 region has 18 residues. The V end was cut by 0 bases, the J end by 8 bases, with 22 bases between. CDR1 is MNHNY and CDR2 is SVGAGI in the germline V gene (reference sequence). The CDR3: CASSYSSTTGSGREKLFF. CDR3 in DNA: TGTGCCAGCAGTTACTCGAGTACAACAGGGAGTGGCCGCGAAAAACTGTTTTTT.

The J gene is TRBJ2-7, the V gene TRBV7-3; 9 positions agree with TRBD1. Germline CDR1 and CDR2: SGHTA and FQGTGA. Trimming took 6 bases from V and 3 from J; bases not matched to a gene: 9. The CDR3 length is 15 residues. Here the CDR3 DNA reads TGTGCCAGCAGTGCTACCGGGACAGGGTTCTACGAGCAGTACGTC. This encodes CASSATGTGFYEQYV.

This clonotype has only a few counts. The V and J genes are TRBV20-1 and TRBJ2-1; 13 bases agree with TRBD2. Germline CDR1 reads DFQATT; CDR2 reads SNEGSKA (reference sequence). J lost 8 bases, V lost 3 bases, and 4 bases had no gene match. The CDR3 covers 14 residues. The CDR3 sequence is CSARGLAGRDEQFF. The CDR3, as DNA: TGCAGTGCTAGGGGACTAGCGGGGAGGGATGAGCAGTTCTTC.

In this sample, this clonotype turned up a few times. This chain joins TRBV11-3 and TRBJ2-7; D is unclear. Germline V gene sequence: CDR1 SGHNT, CDR2 YENEEA. The CDR3 contains 12 residues. The V end lost 5 bases, the J end lost 1 base, and 6 bases lay between the germline ends. CDR3 region: CASSTGSYEQYV. DNA of the CDR3: TGTGCCAGCAGCACCGGTTCCTACGAGCAGTACGTC.

Note on this clonotype: A much larger clone differs by one base, so this may be a read error. The chain recombines TRBV6-2 or TRBV6-3 with TRBJ1-3; D remains ambiguous. The CDR3 is made up of 14 amino acids. Germline-derived CDR1 and CDR2 are MNHEY and SVGEGT. This chain's CDR3 is CASSLRGSGNTICF. CDR3 nucleotide sequence: TGTGCCAGCAGTTTACGAGGCTCTGGAAACACCATATGTTTT.

The chain links TRBV5-1 to TRBJ2-1; TRBD2 aligns across 8 bases. Trimming cost V 2 bases and J 2 bases; bases outside gene matches: 6. The CDR3 is 16 amino acids. Germline V CDR1 and CDR2: SGHRS, YFSETQ. The DNA for the CDR3 is TGCGCCAGCAGCTTTGTCGGGAGGGAAACCTACAATGAGCAGTTCTTC. Encoded protein: CASSFVGRETYNEQFF.

This clonotype was seen a few times. The chain employs TRBV7-2 and TRBJ1-5; no definite D call. CDR3 length equals 16 residues. Trimming took 1 base from V and 8 from J, leaving 18 bases between them. Germline V CDR1 and CDR2: SGHTA, FQGNSA. The CDR3 sequence: CASSLVRDSVLKPQHF. CDR3 in DNA: TGTGCCAGCAGCTTAGTCCGGGATTCTGTTCTGAAGCCCCAGCATTTT.

This clonotype has only a few counts. The chain uses TRBV7-2 and TRBJ2-3; no firm D call. With 1 base removed from V and 2 bases from J, the gap between germline ends came to 4 bases. The CDR3 has 13 amino acids. Looked up from germline, CDR1 is SGHTA and CDR2 is FQGNSA. Written as DNA, the CDR3 is TGTGCCAGCAGCTTAGATCCCACAGATACGCAGTATTTT. It yields the protein CASSLDPTDTQYF.

Comments on this clonotype: This CDR3 is missing its conserved last phenylalanine or tryptophan, likely due to a read error. This chain uses TRBV7-9 with TRBJ2-4; D is uncertain. Germline loops: CDR1 SEHNR, CDR2 FQNEAQ (reference sequence). V was pared by 1 base and J by 0 bases, with 4 bases between. CDR3 length: 14 amino acids. DNA for the CDR3: TGTGCCAGCAGCTTAGATCTAGCCAAAAACATTCAGTACCTC. Its translation: CASSLDLAKNIQYL.

This clonotype was observed a handful of times. The rearrangement joins TRBV6-1 to TRBJ1-1; D possibly corresponds to TRBD1 (5 bases). CDR3 length equals 16 residues. Looked up from germline, CDR1 is MNHNS and CDR2 is SASEGT. Trimming pared 6 bases from V and 1 base from J, leaving 18 bases between. The chain's CDR3 is CASRNLLGRQNTEAFF. For the CDR3, the DNA is TGTGCCAGCAGGAATCTTTTGGGACGGCAGAACACTGAAGCTTTCTTT.

The rearrangement joins TRBV2 to TRBJ2-2; D is unclear. The CDR3 is 14 residues long. The germline V and J ends were trimmed by 3 bases and 2 bases, with 7 bases remaining between them. Germline V CDR1 and CDR2: SNHLY, FYNNEI. The CDR3 sequence: CASSERSNTGELFF. The CDR3 coding sequence is TGTGCCAGCAGTGAGCGCAGTAACACCGGGGAGCTGTTTTTT.

Worth noting for this clonotype: A much larger clone differs from this one at a single base, so this may be a read error. The J gene is TRBJ1-5, the V gene TRBV28; D unresolved. V lost 7 bases and J 4 bases, leaving 14 bases between the germline ends. Germline V gene sequence: CDR1 MDHEN, CDR2 SYDVKM. This CDR3 is 14 amino acids long. The CDR3 DNA reads TGTGCCAGCACCGTCTCCCTAGGGAATCAGCCCCAGCATTTT. This encodes CASTVSLGNQPQHF.

On this clonotype: At one end, the junction sequence differs from germline, possibly due to a read error. V and J are TRBV20-1 and TRBJ1-5; perhaps TRBD1 as D (6 bases). The CDR3 consists of 16 residues. The V gene's germline CDR1 is DFQATT and CDR2 SNEGSKA (reference sequence). The CDR3 here is CSARRWGAQGNQHQHF. The CDR3, as DNA: TGCAGTGCTAGACGATGGGGGGCGCAGGGCAATCAGCACCAGCATTTT.

A remark on this clonotype: The junction shows a germline mismatch at one end, possibly a read error. The chain is built from TRBV5-1 and TRBJ2-3, with TRBD1 as a possible D gene (6 bases). The CDR3 runs to 17 residues. Germline V lookup: CDR1 SGHRS, CDR2 YFSETQ. CDR3 DNA: TGCGTCAGCAGCTCGTTCCCGAGAGGGGGAGGCACAGATACGCAGTATTTT. Encoded protein: CVSSSFPRGGGTDTQYF. Full variable domain (outside the CDR3, taken from reference TRBV5-1 and TRBJ2-3): KAGVTQTPRYLIKTRGQQVTLSCSPISGHRSVSWYQQTPGQGLQFLFEYFSETQRNKGNFPGRFSGRQFSNSRSEMNVSTLELGDSALYLCVSSSFPRGGGTDTQYFGPGTRLTVL.

This clonotype was seen only a few times. The chain recombines TRBV7-7 with TRBJ2-3; maybe TRBD1 (6 bases). The CDR3 sequence is 14 residues long. The germline V gene has CDR1 SSHAT and CDR2 FNYEAQ (reference sequence). V was clipped by 5 bases and J by 4 bases, with 13 bases between them. This chain's CDR3 is CASSPPQGSDTQYF. CDR3 in DNA: TGTGCCAGCAGCCCGCCACAGGGTTCAGATACGCAGTATTTT.

This chain links TRBV29-1 with TRBJ2-2; perhaps TRBD2 as D (6 bases). Per the germline V gene, CDR1 is SQVTM and CDR2 is ANQGSEA. V was trimmed by 4 bases and J by 0 bases, leaving 12 bases between them. The CDR3 consists of 15 residues. CDR3 loop: CSVVGGLTNTGELFF. Written as DNA, the CDR3 is TGCAGCGTTGTAGGAGGGCTCACGAACACCGGGGAGCTGTTTTTT.

The chain uses TRBV28 and TRBJ1-1; no firm D call. Germline loops: CDR1 MDHEN, CDR2 SYDVKM. This CDR3 has 14 amino acids. Trimming shortened V by 5 bases and J by 2 bases, and 12 bases separated the two germline ends. The CDR3 loop reads CASSSSESNTEAFF. As DNA, the CDR3 is TGTGCCAGCAGTAGTAGCGAGAGTAACACTGAAGCTTTCTTT.

This rearrangement joins TRBV2 to TRBJ1-2, with TRBD1 as a possible D gene (5 bases). Trimming removed 7 bases at V and 4 bases at J, with 16 bases between. CDR3 length equals 14 residues. CDR1 is SNHLY and CDR2 is FYNNEI in the germline V gene. The CDR3 DNA sequence: TGTGCCAGCAACCCCGGGACCGCGTTCTATGGCTACACCTTC. This sequence encodes CASNPGTAFYGYTF.